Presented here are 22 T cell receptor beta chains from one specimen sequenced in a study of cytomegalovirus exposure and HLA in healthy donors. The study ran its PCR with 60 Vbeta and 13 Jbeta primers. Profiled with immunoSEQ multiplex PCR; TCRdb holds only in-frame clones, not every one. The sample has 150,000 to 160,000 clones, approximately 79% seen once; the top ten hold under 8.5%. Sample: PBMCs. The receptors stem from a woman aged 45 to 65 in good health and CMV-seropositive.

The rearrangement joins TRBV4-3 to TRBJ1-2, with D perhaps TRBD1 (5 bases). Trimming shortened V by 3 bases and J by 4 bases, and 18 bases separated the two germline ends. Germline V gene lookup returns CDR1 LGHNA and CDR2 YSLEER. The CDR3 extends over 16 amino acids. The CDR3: CASSHNRPGKGYGYTF. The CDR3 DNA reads TGCGCCAGCAGCCACAATAGGCCAGGGAAGGGCTATGGCTACACCTTC.

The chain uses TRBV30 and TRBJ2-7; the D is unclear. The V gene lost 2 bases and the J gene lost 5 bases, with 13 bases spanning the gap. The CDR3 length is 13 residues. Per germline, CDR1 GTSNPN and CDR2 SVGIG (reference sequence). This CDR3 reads CAWSPSYRNEQYF. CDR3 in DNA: TGTGCCTGGAGTCCTTCCTATCGTAACGAGCAGTACTTC.

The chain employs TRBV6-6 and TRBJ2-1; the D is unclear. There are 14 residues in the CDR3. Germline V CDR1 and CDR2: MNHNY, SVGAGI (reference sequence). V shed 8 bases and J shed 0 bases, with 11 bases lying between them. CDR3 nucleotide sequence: TGTGCCAGCCGACTTGCCGACTCCTACAATGAGCAGTTCTTC. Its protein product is CASRLADSYNEQFF.

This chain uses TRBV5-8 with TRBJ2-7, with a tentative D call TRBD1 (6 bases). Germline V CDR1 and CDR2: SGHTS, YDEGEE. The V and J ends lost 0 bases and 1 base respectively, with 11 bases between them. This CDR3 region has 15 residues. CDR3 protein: CASSLGHRESYEQYF. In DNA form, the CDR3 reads TGTGCCAGCAGCTTGGGCCACAGGGAGTCCTACGAGCAGTACTTC.

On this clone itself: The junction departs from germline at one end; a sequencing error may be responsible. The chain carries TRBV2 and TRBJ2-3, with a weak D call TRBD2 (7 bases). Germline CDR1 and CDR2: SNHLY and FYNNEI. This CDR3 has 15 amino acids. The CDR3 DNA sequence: TGTGCCAGCAGCGAAGAGGGGGGGCACACAGATACGCAGTATTTT. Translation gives CASSEEGGHTDTQYF.

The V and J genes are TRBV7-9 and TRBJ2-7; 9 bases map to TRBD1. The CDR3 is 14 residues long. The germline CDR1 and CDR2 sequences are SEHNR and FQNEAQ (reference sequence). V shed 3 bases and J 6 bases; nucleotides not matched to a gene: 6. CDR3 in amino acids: CASSFGQGKREQYF. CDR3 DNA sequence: TGTGCCAGCAGCTTTGGACAGGGGAAACGCGAGCAGTACTTC. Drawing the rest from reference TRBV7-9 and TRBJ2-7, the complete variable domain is DTGVSQNPRHKITKRGQNVTFRCDPISEHNRLYWYRQTLGQGPEFLTYFQNEAQLEKSRLLSDRFSAERPKGSFSTLEIQRTEQGDSAMYLCASSFGQGKREQYFGPGTRLTVT.

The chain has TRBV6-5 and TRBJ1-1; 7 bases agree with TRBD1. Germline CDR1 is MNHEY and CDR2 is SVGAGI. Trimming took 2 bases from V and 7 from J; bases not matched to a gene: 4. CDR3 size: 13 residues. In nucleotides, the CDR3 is TGTGCCAGCAGTTACGGAGGGGGCGTTGAAGCTTTCTTT. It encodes CASSYGGGVEAFF.

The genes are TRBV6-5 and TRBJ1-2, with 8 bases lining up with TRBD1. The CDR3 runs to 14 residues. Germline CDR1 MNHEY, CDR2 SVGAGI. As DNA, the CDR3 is TGTGTCATTTGGGTGGACAGGGCGGCTGATGGCTACACCTTC. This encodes CVIWVDRAADGYTF.

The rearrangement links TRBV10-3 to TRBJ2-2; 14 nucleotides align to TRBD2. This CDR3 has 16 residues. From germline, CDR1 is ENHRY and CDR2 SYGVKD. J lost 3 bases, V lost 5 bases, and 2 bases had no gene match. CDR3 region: CAISKGLAGDTGELFF. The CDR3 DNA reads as TGTGCCATCAGTAAGGGACTAGCGGGGGACACCGGGGAGCTGTTTTTT.

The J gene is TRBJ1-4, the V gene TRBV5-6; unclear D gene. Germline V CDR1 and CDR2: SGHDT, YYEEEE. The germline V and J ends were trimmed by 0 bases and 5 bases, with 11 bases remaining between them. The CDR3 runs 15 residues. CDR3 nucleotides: TGTGCCAGCAGCTTGGCCCCACAGTCGAATGAAAAACTGTTTTTT. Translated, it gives CASSLAPQSNEKLFF. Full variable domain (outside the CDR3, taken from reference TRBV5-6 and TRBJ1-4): DAGVTQSPTHLIKTRGQQVTLRCSPKSGHDTVSWYQQALGQGPQFIFQYYEEEERQRGNFPDRFSGHQFPNYSSELNVNALLLGDSALYLCASSLAPQSNEKLFFGSGTQLSVL.

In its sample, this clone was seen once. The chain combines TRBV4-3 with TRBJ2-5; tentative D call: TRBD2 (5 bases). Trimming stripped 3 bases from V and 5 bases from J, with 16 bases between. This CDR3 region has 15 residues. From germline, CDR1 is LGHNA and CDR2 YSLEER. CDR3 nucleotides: TGCGCCAGCAGCCATGAATGGACTCAAGGGGAGACCCAGTACTTC. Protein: CASSHEWTQGETQYF.

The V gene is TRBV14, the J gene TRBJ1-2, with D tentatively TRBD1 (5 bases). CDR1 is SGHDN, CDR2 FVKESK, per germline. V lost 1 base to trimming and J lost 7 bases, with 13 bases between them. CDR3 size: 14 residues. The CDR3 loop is CASSQGEGTAGYTF. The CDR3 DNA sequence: TGTGCCAGCAGCCAAGGGGAGGGGACGGCTGGCTACACCTTC.

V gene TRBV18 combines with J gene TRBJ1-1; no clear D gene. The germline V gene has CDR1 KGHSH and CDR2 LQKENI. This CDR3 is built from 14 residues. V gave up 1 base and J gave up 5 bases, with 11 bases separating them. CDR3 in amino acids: CASSPQERYTEAFF. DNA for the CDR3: TGTGCCAGCTCACCACAAGAGAGATATACTGAAGCTTTCTTT.

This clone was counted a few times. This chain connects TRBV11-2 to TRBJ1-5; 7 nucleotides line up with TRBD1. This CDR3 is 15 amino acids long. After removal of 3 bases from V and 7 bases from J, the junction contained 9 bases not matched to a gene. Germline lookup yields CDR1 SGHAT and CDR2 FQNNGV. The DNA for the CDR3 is TGTGCCAGCAGCTTGCAAGGGGGCTTGGGACAGCCCCAGCATTTT. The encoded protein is CASSLQGGLGQPQHF. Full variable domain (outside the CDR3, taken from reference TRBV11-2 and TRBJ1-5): EAGVAQSPRYKIIEKRQSVAFWCNPISGHATLYWYQQILGQGPKLLIQFQNNGVVDDSQLPKDRFSAERLKGVDSTLKIQPAKLEDSAVYLCASSLQGGLGQPQHFGDGTRLSIL.

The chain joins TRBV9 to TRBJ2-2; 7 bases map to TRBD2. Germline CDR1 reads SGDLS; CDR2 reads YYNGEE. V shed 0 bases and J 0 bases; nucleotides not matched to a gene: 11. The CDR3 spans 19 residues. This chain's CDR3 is CASSVERVRLAANTGELFF. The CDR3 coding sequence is TGTGCCAGCAGCGTAGAGCGGGTGAGGCTAGCGGCGAACACCGGGGAGCTGTTTTTT. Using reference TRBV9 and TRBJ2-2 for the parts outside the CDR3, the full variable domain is DSGVTQTPKHLITATGQRVTLRCSPRSGDLSVYWYQQSLDQGLQFLIQYYNGEERAKGNILERFSAQQFPDLHSELNLSSLELGDSALYFCASSVERVRLAANTGELFFGEGSRLTVL.

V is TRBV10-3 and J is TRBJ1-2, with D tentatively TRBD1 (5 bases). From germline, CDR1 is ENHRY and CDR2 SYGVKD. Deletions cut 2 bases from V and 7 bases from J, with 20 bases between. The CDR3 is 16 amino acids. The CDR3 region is CAISEPTSGRGGGYTF. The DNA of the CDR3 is TGTGCCATCAGTGAGCCGACGTCGGGGAGGGGAGGTGGCTACACCTTC.

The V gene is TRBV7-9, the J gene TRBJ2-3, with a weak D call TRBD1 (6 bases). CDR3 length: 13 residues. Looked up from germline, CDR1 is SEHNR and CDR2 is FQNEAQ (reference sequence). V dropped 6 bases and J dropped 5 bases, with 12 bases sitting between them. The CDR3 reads CASRSSGVDTQYF. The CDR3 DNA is TGTGCCAGCAGGTCTTCAGGGGTAGATACGCAGTATTTT.

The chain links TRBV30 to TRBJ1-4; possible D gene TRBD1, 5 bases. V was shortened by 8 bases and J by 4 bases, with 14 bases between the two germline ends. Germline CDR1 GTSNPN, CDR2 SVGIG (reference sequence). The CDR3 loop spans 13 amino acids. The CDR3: CAGAGPDNEKLFF. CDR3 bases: TGTGCCGGAGCGGGGCCCGATAATGAAAAACTGTTTTTT.

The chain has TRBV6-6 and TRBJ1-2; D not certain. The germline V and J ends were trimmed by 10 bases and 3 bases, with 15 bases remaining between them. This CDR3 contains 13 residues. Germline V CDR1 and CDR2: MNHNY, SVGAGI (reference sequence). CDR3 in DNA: TGTGCCACCCTCTTAGCTCGGGACTATGGCTACACCTTC. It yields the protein CATLLARDYGYTF.

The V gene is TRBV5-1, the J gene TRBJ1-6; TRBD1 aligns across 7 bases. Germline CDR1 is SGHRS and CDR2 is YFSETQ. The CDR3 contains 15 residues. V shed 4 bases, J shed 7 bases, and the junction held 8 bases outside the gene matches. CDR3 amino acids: CASSGAGGVNSPLHF. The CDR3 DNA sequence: TGCGCCAGCAGCGGGGCAGGGGGAGTGAATTCACCCCTCCACTTT.

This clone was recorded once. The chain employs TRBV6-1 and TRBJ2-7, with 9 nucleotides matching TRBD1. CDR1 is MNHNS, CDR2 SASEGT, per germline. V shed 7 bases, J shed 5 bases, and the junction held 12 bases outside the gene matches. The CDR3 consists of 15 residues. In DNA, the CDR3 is TGTGCCAGCACTAGGAACAGGGGGCTAGGAAACGAGCAGTACTTC. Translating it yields CASTRNRGLGNEQYF.

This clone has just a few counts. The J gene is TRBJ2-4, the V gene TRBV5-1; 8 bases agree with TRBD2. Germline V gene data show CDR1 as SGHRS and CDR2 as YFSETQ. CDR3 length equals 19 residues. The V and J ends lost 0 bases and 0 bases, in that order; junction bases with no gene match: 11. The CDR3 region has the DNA TGCGCCAGCAGCTTGGGTCCAGCGGGGGCCCCACTAGCCAAAAACATTCAGTACTTC. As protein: CASSLGPAGAPLAKNIQYF.